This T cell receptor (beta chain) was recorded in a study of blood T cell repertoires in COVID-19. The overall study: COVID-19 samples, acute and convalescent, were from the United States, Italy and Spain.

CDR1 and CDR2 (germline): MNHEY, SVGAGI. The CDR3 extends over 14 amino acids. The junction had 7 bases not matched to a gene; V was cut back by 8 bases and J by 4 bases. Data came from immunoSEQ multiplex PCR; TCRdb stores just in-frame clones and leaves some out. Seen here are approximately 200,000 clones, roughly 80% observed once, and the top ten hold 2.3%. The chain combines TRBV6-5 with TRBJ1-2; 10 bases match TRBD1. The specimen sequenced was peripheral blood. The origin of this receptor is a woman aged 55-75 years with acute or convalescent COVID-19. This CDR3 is CASGTGVKGYGYTF. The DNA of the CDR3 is TGTGCCAGCGGGACAGGGGTGAAGGGCTATGGCTACACCTTC.